This T cell receptor beta chain was found in a study of beta chain features in type 1 diabetes. Broader study findings: The similarity of naive, central memory and Treg TCRB repertoires appeared greater among patients than among healthy donors. When VDJ junctions were examined, type 1 diabetes patients showed fewer insertions and more deletions. No resolution was reached here on whether HLA type influences TCRB rearrangement. Shortening of TCRB CDR3s, moderate but significant, appeared in all four CD4+ subsets of Type 1 diabetes patients.

This clone came up a few times. What it binds is not known. The V gene lost 4 bases and the J gene lost 0 bases, with 20 bases spanning the gap. The CDR3 runs to 18 residues. The V gene's germline CDR1 is SGHTA and CDR2 FQGNSA. Expressed TCRB transcripts were sequenced because the isolated RNA had all been reverse transcribed beforehand. Samples of naive, central memory and regulatory T cells yielded a mean of about 3.6 million reads. Sequencing used immunoSEQ multiplex PCR; TCRdb keeps in-frame clones, though not all of them. The sample contains some 170,000 clones, roughly 60% of which appear only once.

This sequence joins TRBV7-2 and TRBJ2-3; a weak D match, TRBD2 (7 bases). Material: naive CD4+ T cells from blood. The clonotype was recovered from a man between 25 and 39 years old with type 1 diabetes. The CDR3, as DNA: TGTGCCAGCAGCTCCCGCGGGGGTGGGGGCCGGAGCACAGATACGCAGTATTTT. It translates to CASSSRGGGGRSTDTQYF.